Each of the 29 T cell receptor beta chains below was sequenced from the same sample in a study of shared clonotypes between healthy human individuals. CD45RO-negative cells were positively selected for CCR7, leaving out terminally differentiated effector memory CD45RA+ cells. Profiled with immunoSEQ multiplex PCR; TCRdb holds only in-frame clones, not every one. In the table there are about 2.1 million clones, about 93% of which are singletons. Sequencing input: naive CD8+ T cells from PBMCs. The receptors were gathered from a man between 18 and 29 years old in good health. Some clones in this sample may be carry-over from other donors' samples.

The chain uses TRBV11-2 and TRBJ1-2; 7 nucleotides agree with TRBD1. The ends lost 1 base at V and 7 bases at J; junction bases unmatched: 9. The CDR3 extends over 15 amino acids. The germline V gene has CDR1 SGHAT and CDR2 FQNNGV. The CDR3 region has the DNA TGTGCCAGCAGCTTAGTCCCTGAGGGGGCGGGTGGCTACACCTTC. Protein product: CASSLVPEGAGGYTF.

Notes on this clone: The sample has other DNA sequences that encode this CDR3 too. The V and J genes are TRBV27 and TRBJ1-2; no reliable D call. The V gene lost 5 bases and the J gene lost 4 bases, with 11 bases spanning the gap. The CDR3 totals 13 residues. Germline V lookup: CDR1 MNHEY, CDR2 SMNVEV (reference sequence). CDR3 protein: CASSPRLGYGYTF. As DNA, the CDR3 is TGTGCCAGCAGTCCCCGACTCGGCTATGGCTACACCTTC.

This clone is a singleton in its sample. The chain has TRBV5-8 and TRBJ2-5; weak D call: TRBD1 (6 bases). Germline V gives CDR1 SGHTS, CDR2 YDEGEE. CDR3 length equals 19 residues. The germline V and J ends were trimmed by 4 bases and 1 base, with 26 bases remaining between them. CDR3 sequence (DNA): TGTGCCAGCAGCCCCCGACCGGGCAGGGGTGCTTACCTCCAAGAGACCCAGTACTTC. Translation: CASSPRPGRGAYLQETQYF.

DNA of the CDR3: TGTGCCAGCAGTTTGGGCCCCCGGGAGACCCAGTACTTC. This encodes CASSLGPRETQYF. The V call is TRBV6-5, the J call TRBJ2-5; D unclear. The CDR3 extends over 13 amino acids. Germline-derived CDR1 and CDR2 are MNHEY and SVGAGI. V dropped 4 bases and J dropped 5 bases, with 11 bases sitting between them.

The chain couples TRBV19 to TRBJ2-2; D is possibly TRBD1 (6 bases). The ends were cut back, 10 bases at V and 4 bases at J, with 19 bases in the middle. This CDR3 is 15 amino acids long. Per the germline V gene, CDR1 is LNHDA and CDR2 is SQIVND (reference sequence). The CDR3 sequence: CATRPYRDITGELFF. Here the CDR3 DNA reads TGTGCCACTCGCCCCTACAGGGATATCACCGGGGAGCTGTTTTTT. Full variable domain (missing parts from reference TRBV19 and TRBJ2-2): DGGITQSPKYLFRKEGQNVTLSCEQNLNHDAMYWYRQDPGQGLRLIYYSQIVNDFQKGDIAEGYSVSREKKESFPLTVTSAQKNPTAFYLCATRPYRDITGELFFGEGSRLTVL.

CDR3 in amino acids: CASSPYSSYEQYF. CDR3 bases: TGTGCCAGCAGCCCGTATAGCTCCTACGAGCAGTACTTC. The chain combines TRBV11-2 with TRBJ2-7, with unresolved D. The CDR3 spans 13 residues. Trimming took 5 bases from V and 0 from J, leaving 8 bases between them. Looked up from germline, CDR1 is SGHAT and CDR2 is FQNNGV.

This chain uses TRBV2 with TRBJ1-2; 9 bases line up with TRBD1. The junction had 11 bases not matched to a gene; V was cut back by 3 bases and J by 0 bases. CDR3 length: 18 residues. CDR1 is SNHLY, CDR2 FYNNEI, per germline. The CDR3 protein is CASSDDRGSVLANYGYTF. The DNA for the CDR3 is TGTGCCAGCAGTGACGACAGGGGGTCGGTTTTAGCTAACTATGGCTACACCTTC.

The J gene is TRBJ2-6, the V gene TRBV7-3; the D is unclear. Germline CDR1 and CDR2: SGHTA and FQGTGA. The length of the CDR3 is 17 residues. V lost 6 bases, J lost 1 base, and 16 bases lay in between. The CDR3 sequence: CASRQIERTSGANVLTF. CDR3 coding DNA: TGTGCCAGCAGGCAAATCGAAAGAACTTCTGGGGCCAACGTCCTGACTTTC.

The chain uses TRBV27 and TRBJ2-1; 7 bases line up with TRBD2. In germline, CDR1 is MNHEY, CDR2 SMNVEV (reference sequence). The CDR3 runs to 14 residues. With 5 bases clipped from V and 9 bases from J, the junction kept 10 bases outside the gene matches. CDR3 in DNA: TGTGCCAGCAGTCCCGGGACTAATCCGGTTGAGCAGTTCTTC. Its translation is CASSPGTNPVEQFF.

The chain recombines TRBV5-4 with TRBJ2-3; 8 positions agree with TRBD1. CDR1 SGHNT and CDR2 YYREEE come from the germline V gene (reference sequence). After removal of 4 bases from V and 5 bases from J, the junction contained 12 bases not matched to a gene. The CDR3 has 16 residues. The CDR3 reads CASSPTDRVRKDTQYF. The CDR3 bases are TGTGCCAGCAGCCCTACGGACAGGGTGAGGAAAGATACGCAGTATTTT.

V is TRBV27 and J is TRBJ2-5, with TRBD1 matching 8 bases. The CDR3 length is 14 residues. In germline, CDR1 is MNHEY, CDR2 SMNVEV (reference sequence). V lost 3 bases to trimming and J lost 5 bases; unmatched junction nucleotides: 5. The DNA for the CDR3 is TGTGCCAGCAGTTTGACAGGGGATCTGGAGACCCAGTACTTC. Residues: CASSLTGDLETQYF.

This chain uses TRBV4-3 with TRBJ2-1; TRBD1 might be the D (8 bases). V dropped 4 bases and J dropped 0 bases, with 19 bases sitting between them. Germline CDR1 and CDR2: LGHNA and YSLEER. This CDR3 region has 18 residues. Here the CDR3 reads CASSRGGADRGSYNEQFF. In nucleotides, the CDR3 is TGCGCCAGCAGCCGGGGGGGGGCCGACAGGGGCTCCTACAATGAGCAGTTCTTC.

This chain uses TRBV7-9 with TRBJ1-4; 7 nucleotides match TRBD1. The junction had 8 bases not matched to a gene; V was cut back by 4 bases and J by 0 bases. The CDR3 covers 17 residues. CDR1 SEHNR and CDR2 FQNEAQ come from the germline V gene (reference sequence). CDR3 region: CASSSRRQGPTNEKLFF. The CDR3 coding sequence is TGTGCCAGCAGCTCGCGCCGACAGGGACCAACTAATGAAAAACTGTTTTTT.

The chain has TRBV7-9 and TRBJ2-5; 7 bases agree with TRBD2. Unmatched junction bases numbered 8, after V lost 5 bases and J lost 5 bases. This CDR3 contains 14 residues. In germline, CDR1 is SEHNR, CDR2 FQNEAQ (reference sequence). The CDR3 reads CASSPREAQETQYF. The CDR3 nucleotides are TGTGCCAGCAGCCCCCGGGAGGCCCAGGAGACCCAGTACTTC.

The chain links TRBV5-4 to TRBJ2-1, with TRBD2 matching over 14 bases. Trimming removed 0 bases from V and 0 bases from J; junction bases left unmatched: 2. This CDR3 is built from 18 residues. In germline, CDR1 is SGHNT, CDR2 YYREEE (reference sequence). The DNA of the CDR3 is TGTGCCAGCAGCTTGGAGACTAGCGGGAGGGCCTCCTACAATGAGCAGTTCTTC. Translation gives CASSLETSGRASYNEQFF.

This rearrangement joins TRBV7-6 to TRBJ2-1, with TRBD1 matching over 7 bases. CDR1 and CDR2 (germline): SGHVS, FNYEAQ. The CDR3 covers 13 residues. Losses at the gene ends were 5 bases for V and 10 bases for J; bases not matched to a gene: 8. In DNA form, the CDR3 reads TGTGCCAGCAGCCACAAGAGGGGGCTGGAGCAGTTCTTC. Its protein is CASSHKRGLEQFF.

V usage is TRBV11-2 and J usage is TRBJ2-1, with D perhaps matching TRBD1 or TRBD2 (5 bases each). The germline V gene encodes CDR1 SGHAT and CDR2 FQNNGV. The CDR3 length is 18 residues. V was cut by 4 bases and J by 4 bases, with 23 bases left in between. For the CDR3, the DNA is TGTGCCAGCAGCTCCCCACAGTTTTGGGGGACGAGGTACAATGAGCAGTTCTTC. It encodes CASSSPQFWGTRYNEQFF.

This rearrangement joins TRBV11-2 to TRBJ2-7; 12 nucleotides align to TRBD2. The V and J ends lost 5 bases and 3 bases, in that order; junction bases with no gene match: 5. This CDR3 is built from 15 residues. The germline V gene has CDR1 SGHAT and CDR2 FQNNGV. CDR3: CASSPPGLAGYEQYF. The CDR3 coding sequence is TGTGCCAGCAGCCCCCCGGGACTAGCGGGCTACGAGCAGTACTTC.

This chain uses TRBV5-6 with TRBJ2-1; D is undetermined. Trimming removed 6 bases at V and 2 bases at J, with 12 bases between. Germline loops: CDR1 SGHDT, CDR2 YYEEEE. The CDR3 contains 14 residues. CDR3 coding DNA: TGTGCCAGCACCGACATTATGACCTACAATGAGCAGTTCTTC. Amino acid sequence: CASTDIMTYNEQFF.

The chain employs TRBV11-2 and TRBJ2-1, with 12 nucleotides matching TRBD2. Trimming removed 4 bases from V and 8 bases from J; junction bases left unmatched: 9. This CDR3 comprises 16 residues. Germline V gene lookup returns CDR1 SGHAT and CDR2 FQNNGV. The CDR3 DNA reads TGTGCCAGCAGCTATCTACCGGGACTAGCGGGCGATGAGCAGTTCTTC. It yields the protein CASSYLPGLAGDEQFF.

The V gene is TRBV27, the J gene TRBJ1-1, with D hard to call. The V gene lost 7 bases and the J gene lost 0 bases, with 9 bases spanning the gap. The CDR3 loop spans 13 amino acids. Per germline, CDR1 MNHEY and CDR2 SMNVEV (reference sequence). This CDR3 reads CASTPLLNTEAFF. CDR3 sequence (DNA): TGTGCCAGCACCCCCCTGTTGAACACTGAAGCTTTCTTT.

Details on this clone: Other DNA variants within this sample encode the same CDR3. CDR3 protein: CASSLGAGYNEQFF. In DNA, the CDR3 is TGTGCCAGCAGCTTAGGCGCCGGGTACAATGAGCAGTTCTTC. The chain recombines TRBV7-9 with TRBJ2-1; D gene unclear. CDR1 is SEHNR and CDR2 is FQNEAQ in the germline V gene (reference sequence). CDR3 length: 14 residues. Trimming took off 1 base at V and 4 bases at J, with 8 bases between the two ends.

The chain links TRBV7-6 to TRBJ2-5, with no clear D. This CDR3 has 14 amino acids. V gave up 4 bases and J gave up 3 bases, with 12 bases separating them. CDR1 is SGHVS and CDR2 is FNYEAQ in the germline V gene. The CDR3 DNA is TGTGCCAGCAGCTCGGATCCTCAGGAAGAGACCCAGTACTTC. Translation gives CASSSDPQEETQYF.

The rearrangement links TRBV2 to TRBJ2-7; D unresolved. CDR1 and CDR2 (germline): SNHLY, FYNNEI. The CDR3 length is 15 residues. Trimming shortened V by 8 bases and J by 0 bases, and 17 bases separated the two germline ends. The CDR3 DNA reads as TGTGCCAGCTCCGAAGGACCGCTCGTCTCCTACGAGCAGTACTTC. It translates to CASSEGPLVSYEQYF.

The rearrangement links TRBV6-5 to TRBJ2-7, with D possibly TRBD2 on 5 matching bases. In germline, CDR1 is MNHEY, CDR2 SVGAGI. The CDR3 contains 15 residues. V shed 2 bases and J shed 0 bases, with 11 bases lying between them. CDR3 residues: CASSYGLGVSYEQYF. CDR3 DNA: TGTGCCAGCAGTTACGGGTTGGGAGTCTCCTACGAGCAGTACTTC.

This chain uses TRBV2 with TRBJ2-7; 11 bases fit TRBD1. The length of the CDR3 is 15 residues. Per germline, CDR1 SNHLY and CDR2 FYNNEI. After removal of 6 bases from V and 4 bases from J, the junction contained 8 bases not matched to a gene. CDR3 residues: CASRMSGTGGYEQYF. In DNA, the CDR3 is TGTGCCAGCAGAATGTCCGGGACAGGGGGGTACGAGCAGTACTTC. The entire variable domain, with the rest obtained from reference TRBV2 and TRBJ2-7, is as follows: EPEVTQTPSHQVTQMGQEVILRCVPISNHLYFYWYRQILGQKVEFLVSFYNNEISEKSEIFDDQFSVERPDGSNFTLKIRSTKLEDSAMYFCASRMSGTGGYEQYFGPGTRLTVT.

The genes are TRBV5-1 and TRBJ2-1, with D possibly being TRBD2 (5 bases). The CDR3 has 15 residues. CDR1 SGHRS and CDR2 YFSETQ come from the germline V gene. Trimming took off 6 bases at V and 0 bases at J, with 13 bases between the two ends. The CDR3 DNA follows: TGCGCCAGCACCTCGGGGAAGAGCTCCTACAATGAGCAGTTCTTC. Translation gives CASTSGKSSYNEQFF.

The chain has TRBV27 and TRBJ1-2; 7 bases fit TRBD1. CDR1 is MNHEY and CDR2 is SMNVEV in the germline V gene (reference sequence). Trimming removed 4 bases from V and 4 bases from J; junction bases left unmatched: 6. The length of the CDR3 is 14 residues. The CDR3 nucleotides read TGTGCCAGCAGTTACGTTAGGGACAGCTATGGCTACACCTTC. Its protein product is CASSYVRDSYGYTF.

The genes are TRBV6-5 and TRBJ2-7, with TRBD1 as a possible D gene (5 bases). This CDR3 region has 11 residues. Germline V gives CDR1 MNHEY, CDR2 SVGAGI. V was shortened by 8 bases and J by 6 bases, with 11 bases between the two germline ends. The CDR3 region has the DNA TGTGCCAGCTTCTTTAGGGGCGAGCAGTACTTC. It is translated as CASFFRGEQYF.